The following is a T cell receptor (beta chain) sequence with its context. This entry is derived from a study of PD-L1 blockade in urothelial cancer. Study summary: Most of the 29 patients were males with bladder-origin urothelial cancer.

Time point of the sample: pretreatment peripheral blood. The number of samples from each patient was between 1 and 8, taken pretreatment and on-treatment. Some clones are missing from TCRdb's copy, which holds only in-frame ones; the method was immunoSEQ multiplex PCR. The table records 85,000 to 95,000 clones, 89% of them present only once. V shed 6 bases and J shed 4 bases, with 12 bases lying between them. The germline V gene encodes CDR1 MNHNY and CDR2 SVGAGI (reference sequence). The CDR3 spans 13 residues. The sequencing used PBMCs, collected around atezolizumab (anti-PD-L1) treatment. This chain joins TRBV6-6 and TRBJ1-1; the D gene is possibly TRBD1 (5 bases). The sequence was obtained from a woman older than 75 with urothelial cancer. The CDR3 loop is CASRAGSATEAFF. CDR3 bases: TGTGCCAGCAGGGCAGGGTCAGCCACTGAAGCTTTCTTT.